These 11 T cell receptor beta chains share one sample of origin, sequenced in a study of blood T cell repertoires in COVID-19. Repertoires were generated with immunoSEQ multiplex PCR, while TCRdb's copy carries only in-frame clones and drops some. Of 130,000 to 150,000 clones in the sample, less than 85% are singletons; the top ten hold 6% to 7.5%. Sample: peripheral blood. Receptors originate from a human donor in a cohort sampled during active COVID-19.

J is TRBJ1-6 and V is TRBV9, with D maybe TRBD1 (6 bases). This CDR3 spans 14 amino acids. V was trimmed by 5 bases and J by 7 bases, leaving 13 bases between them. Germline CDR1 reads SGDLS; CDR2 reads YYNGEE. CDR3 nucleotide sequence: TGTGCCAGCAGGGCACAGGGCCGAAATTCACCCCTCCACTTT. Residues: CASRAQGRNSPLHF.

This chain connects TRBV5-1 to TRBJ2-7; 9 nucleotides match TRBD1. This CDR3 is built from 12 residues. J was trimmed by 7 bases and V by 5 bases; bases with no gene match: 4. CDR1 SGHRS and CDR2 YFSETQ come from the germline V gene. DNA for the CDR3: TGCGCCAGCAGTGTAGGACAGGGGGAGCAGTACTTC. Its protein is CASSVGQGEQYF. Looking up the rest from reference TRBV5-1 and TRBJ2-7 gives the full variable domain: KAGVTQTPRYLIKTRGQQVTLSCSPISGHRSVSWYQQTPGQGLQFLFEYFSETQRNKGNFPGRFSGRQFSNSRSEMNVSTLELGDSALYLCASSVGQGEQYFGPGTRLTVT.

The V call is TRBV6-2 or TRBV6-3, the J call TRBJ1-6; D remains ambiguous. Looked up from germline, CDR1 is MNHEY and CDR2 is SVGEGT. V lost 6 bases and J 10 bases, leaving 13 bases between the germline ends. The CDR3 spans 13 residues. In DNA, the CDR3 is TGTGCCAGCAGCCTCGCTAGCCGGTCACCCCTCCACTTT. It translates to CASSLASRSPLHF.

This clone came up a few times. The chain has TRBV5-6 and TRBJ1-1; 8 positions match TRBD1. This CDR3 spans 16 amino acids. Looked up from germline, CDR1 is SGHDT and CDR2 is YYEEEE. V lost 0 bases to trimming and J lost 1 base; unmatched junction nucleotides: 5. The CDR3 protein is CASSLGPDRANTEAFF. Here the CDR3 DNA reads TGTGCCAGCAGCTTGGGGCCGGACAGGGCGAACACTGAAGCTTTCTTT.

The CDR3 region is CASRLGLAQNEQFF. As DNA, the CDR3 is TGTGCCAGCAGACTGGGACTAGCGCAGAATGAGCAGTTCTTC. This chain connects TRBV7-8 to TRBJ2-1; 10 bases fit TRBD2. Trimming took 6 bases from V and 7 from J; bases not matched to a gene: 6. The CDR3 loop spans 14 amino acids. Germline CDR1 and CDR2: SGHVS and FQNEAQ.

V gene TRBV14 combines with J gene TRBJ1-4; 8 bases map to TRBD1. Germline CDR1 is SGHDN and CDR2 is FVKESK. CDR3 size: 16 residues. V was clipped by 2 bases and J by 4 bases; unmatched bases: 6. For the CDR3, the DNA is TGTGCCAGCAGCCAACTCGGGACAGGTTTTAATGAAAAACTGTTTTTT. This translates into CASSQLGTGFNEKLFF.

The rearrangement joins TRBV5-6 to TRBJ1-2; D not resolved. Germline values: CDR1 SGHDT, CDR2 YYEEEE. V shed 0 bases and J shed 5 bases, with 14 bases lying between them. This CDR3 has 15 residues. CDR3 region: CASSLAGSVNYGYTF. The DNA of the CDR3 is TGTGCCAGCAGCTTGGCTGGCAGTGTAAATTATGGCTACACCTTC. Combining the CDR3 with reference TRBV5-6 and TRBJ1-2 gives the whole variable domain DAGVTQSPTHLIKTRGQQVTLRCSPKSGHDTVSWYQQALGQGPQFIFQYYEEEERQRGNFPDRFSGHQFPNYSSELNVNALLLGDSALYLCASSLAGSVNYGYTFGSGTRLTVV.

The chain recombines TRBV6-5 with TRBJ1-2, with 7 bases identical to TRBD1. The CDR3 loop spans 15 amino acids. Germline V gene lookup returns CDR1 MNHEY and CDR2 SVGAGI. Trimming removed 0 bases from V and 4 bases from J; junction bases left unmatched: 5. The CDR3 is CASSYSSPGGYGYTF. The CDR3 nucleotides are TGTGCCAGCAGTTACTCGTCGCCAGGGGGCTATGGCTACACCTTC.

The chain couples TRBV3-1 (or the pseudogene TRBV3-2) to TRBJ2-5; the match to TRBD2 covers 14 bases. The CDR3 runs 16 residues. The V gene's germline CDR1 is LGHDT and CDR2 YNNKEL (reference sequence). Trimming cost V 1 base and J 7 bases; bases outside gene matches: 5. CDR3 amino acids: CASSQVGLAGAGTQYF. DNA of the CDR3: TGTGCCAGCAGCCAAGTGGGACTAGCGGGGGCGGGGACCCAGTACTTC.

The chain joins TRBV11-2 to TRBJ2-1; TRBD2 agrees at 7 bases. The CDR3 extends over 15 amino acids. J was trimmed by 0 bases and V by 5 bases; bases with no gene match: 4. The germline CDR1 and CDR2 sequences are SGHAT and FQNNGV. This CDR3 reads CASSPSGVSYNEQFF. The DNA of the CDR3 is TGTGCCAGCAGCCCAAGCGGGGTCTCCTACAATGAGCAGTTCTTC.

The CDR3 coding sequence is TGTGCCAGCAGTTTTAGCCCCATGACCGAGCAGTACTTC. Its protein product is CASSFSPMTEQYF. The chain has TRBV27 and TRBJ2-7; no reliable D call. The ends were cut back, 3 bases at V and 6 bases at J, with 12 bases in the middle. This CDR3 is built from 13 residues. CDR1 is MNHEY and CDR2 is SMNVEV in the germline V gene (reference sequence).